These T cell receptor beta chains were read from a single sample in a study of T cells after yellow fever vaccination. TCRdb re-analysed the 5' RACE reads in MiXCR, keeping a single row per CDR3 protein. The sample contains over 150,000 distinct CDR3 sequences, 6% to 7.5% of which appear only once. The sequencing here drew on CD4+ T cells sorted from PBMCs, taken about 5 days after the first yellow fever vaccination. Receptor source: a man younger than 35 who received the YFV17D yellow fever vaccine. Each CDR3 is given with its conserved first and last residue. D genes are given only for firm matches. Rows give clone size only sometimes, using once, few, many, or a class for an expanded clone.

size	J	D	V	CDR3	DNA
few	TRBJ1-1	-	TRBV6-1	CACSGGSNTEAFF	TGTGCCTGCTCCGGGGGCTCGAACACTGAAGCTTTCTTT
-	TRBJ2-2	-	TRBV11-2	CASSLTVLTGELFF	TGTGCCAGCAGCTTAACAGTGCTCACCGGGGAGCTGTTTTTT
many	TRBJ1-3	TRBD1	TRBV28	CASSLDTGARSSGNTIYF	TGTGCCAGCAGTTTGGATACAGGGGCCAGGAGCTCTGGAAACACCATATATTTT
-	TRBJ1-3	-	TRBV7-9	CASTEQGNSGNTIYF	TGTGCCAGCACCGAACAGGGTAACTCTGGAAACACCATATATTTT
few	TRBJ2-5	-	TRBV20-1	CSASATPEDRETQYF	TGCAGTGCTAGTGCGACACCCGAAGATCGGGAGACCCAGTACTTC
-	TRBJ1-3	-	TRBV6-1	CASTEGDTNSGNTIYF	TGTGCCAGCACCGAGGGGGACACAAACTCTGGAAACACCATATATTTT
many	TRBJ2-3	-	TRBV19	CASSRLGYQYF	TGTGCCAGTAGTAGATTGGGCTACCAGTATTTT
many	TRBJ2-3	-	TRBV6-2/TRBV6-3	CASSYSITVRGNTQYF	TGTGCCAGCAGTTACAGTATCACCGTAAGGGGGAATACGCAGTATTTT
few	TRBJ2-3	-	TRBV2	CASSEDRGDTQYF	TGTGCCAGCAGTGAAGATCGGGGAGATACGCAGTATTTT
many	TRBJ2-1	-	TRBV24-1	CATSDRGANYNEQFF	TGTGCCACCAGTGATCGGGGGGCCAACTACAATGAGCAGTTCTTC
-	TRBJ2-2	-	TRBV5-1	CASSLRAGSNTGELFF	TGCGCCAGCAGCTTGCGGGCGGGTTCGAACACCGGGGAGCTGTTTTTT
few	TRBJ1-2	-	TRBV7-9	CASSLAGADGYTF	TGTGCCAGCAGCTTAGCGGGGGCGGATGGCTACACCTTC
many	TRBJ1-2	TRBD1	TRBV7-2	CASSLSGGTGEGYTF	TGTGCCAGCAGCTTAAGCGGGGGGACAGGGGAAGGCTACACCTTC
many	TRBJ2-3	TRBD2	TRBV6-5	CASSRTSGGAVADTQYF	TGTGCCAGCAGTCGGACTAGCGGGGGGGCCGTCGCAGATACGCAGTATTTT
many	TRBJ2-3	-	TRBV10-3	CATSSLADTQYF	TGTGCCACCTCCTCCTTGGCAGATACGCAGTATTTT
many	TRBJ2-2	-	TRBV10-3	CAISDTGELFF	TGTGCCATCAGTGACACCGGGGAGCTGTTTTTT
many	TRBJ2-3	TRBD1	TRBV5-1	CASSLPGGSTDTQYF	TGCGCCAGCAGCCTCCCAGGGGGAAGCACAGATACGCAGTATTTT
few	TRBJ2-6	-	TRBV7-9	CASDAARLSGANVLTF	TGTGCCAGCGACGCCGCCCGGCTGTCTGGGGCCAACGTCCTGACTTTC
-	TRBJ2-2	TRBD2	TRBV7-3	CASSLRAGANTGELFF	TGTGCCAGCAGCTTAAGGGCGGGGGCGAACACCGGGGAGCTGTTTTTT
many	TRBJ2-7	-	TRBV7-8	CASSLRGLGASYEQYF	TGTGCCAGCAGCTTACGGGGGCTGGGGGCTTCCTACGAGCAGTACTTC
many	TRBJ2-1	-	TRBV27	CASSLIRRTSYNEQFF	TGTGCCAGCAGTTTAATCCGGCGGACTTCCTACAATGAGCAGTTCTTC
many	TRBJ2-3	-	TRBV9	CASSVAPQDPQYF	TGTGCCAGCAGCGTAGCTCCGCAAGACCCGCAGTATTTT
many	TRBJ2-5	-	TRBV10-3	CAIRDKQETQYF	TGTGCCATCAGGGACAAACAAGAGACCCAGTACTTC
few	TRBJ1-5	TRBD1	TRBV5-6	CASSLRDRGGPQHF	TGTGCCAGCAGCCTCCGGGACAGGGGGGGGCCCCAGCATTTT
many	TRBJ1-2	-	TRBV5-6	CASSLAGPTFPYGYTF	TGTGCCAGCAGCTTGGCAGGCCCGACGTTTCCATATGGCTACACCTTC
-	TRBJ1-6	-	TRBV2	CASSAYGVLGSPLHF	TGTGCCAGCAGTGCGTATGGGGTTCTCGGTTCACCCCTCCACTTT
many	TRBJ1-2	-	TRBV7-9	CASSQNLRGIYGYTF	TGTGCCAGCAGCCAAAACCTCAGGGGTATCTATGGCTACACCTTC
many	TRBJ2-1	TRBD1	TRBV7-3	CASSLTGQSRNEQFF	TGTGCCAGCAGCTTAACGGGACAGTCCCGGAATGAGCAGTTCTTC
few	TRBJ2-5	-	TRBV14	CASSRQTGFQETQYF	TGTGCCAGCAGCCGACAAACGGGCTTCCAAGAGACCCAGTACTTC
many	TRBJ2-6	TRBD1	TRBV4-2	CASSQNRQGSSGANVLTF	TGTGCCAGCAGCCAAAACCGACAGGGGTCTAGTGGGGCCAACGTCCTGACTTTC
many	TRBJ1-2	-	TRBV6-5	CASSYLSGHNYGYTF	TGTGCCAGCAGTTACCTTTCAGGCCATAACTATGGCTACACCTTC
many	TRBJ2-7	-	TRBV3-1	CASSLRDSYEQYF	TGTGCCAGCAGCCTCAGGGATTCCTACGAGCAGTACTTC
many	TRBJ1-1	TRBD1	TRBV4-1	CASSQDGAGGNEAFF	TGCGCCAGCAGCCAAGATGGGGCAGGGGGTAATGAAGCTTTCTTT
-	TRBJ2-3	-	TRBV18	CASSPPMLDTQYF	TGTGCCAGCTCACCACCGATGCTAGATACGCAGTATTTT
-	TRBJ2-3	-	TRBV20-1	CSYQGNIITDTQYF	TGCAGTTACCAGGGGAATATTATCACAGATACGCAGTATTTT
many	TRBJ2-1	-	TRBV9	CASNRLGQDYNEQFF	TGTGCCAGCAACAGACTAGGACAGGACTACAATGAGCAGTTCTTC
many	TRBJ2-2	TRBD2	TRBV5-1	CASSLALLAGHTGELFF	TGCGCCAGCAGCTTGGCCTTATTAGCGGGCCACACCGGGGAGCTGTTTTTT
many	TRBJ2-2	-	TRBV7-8	CASSPIRRGRSGELFF	TGTGCCAGCAGCCCTATAAGGAGGGGAAGGAGCGGGGAGCTGTTTTTT
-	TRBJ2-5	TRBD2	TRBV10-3	CAARYGGEETQYF	TGTGCCGCTCGGTATGGGGGGGAAGAGACCCAGTACTTC
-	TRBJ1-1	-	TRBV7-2	CASSLGPGRTEAFF	TGTGCCAGCAGCTTAGGACCAGGGCGGACTGAAGCTTTCTTT
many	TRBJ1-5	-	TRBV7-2	CASSLFDSSNQPQHF	TGTGCCAGCAGCTTATTCGACAGCAGCAATCAGCCCCAGCATTTT
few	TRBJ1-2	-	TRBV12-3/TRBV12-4	CASSLRGKGLGGYTF	TGTGCCAGCAGTTTAAGAGGCAAGGGGCTTGGGGGCTACACCTTC